One and the same sample provided the 21 T cell receptor beta chains below, sequenced in a study of regulatory T cells in long-lasting Graves disease. The TCR beta library used iRepertoire HTBI primers with Arm-PCR amplification of CDR3. Using its own MiXCR run on the multiplex PCR reads, TCRdb lists one record per CDR3 protein. The data contain 400,000 to 450,000 distinct CDR3 sequences, about 20% of them singletons. Time point indicated: persistent/refractory GD, antithyroid drugs over 5 years with positive TRAb. PBMCs provided the RNA from which the TCR library was made. The sequencing used peripheral blood mononuclear cells (PBMCs), collected when the disease was refractory, from a patient treated with antithyroid drugs. All receptors come from a female donor with Graves disease.

The chain couples TRBV4-1 to TRBJ1-1; D ambiguous. The CDR3 sequence is 17 residues long. In germline, CDR1 is MGHRA, CDR2 YSYEKL. V lost 3 bases and J 0 bases, leaving 17 bases between the germline ends. The CDR3: CASSQVRASDMNTEAFF. For the CDR3, the DNA is TGCGCCAGCAGCCAGGTCCGGGCGTCAGACATGAACACTGAAGCTTTCTTT.

V is TRBV6-2 or TRBV6-3 and J is TRBJ2-7, with 10 bases aligning to TRBD2. V shed 4 bases and J 6 bases; nucleotides not matched to a gene: 6. This CDR3 is 14 amino acids long. Germline values: CDR1 MNHEY, CDR2 SVGEGT. The CDR3 DNA sequence: TGTGCCAGCAGTTCTAGCGGGAGAAATGGCGAGCAGTACTTC. It encodes CASSSSGRNGEQYF.

CDR3 sequence: CATRNQATEAFF. As DNA, the CDR3 is TGTGCCACCCGCAATCAGGCCACTGAAGCTTTCTTT. The V and J genes are TRBV6-1 and TRBJ1-1; D not certain. In germline, CDR1 is MNHNS, CDR2 SASEGT. CDR3 length: 12 amino acids. V dropped 10 bases and J dropped 4 bases, with 13 bases sitting between them.

The chain links TRBV3-1 to TRBJ2-2; 8 positions match TRBD2. Germline V gene lookup returns CDR1 LGHDT and CDR2 YNNKEL (reference sequence). The CDR3 is 17 amino acids. V lost 5 bases, J lost 6 bases, and 14 bases stayed unmatched. Here the CDR3 DNA reads TGTGCCAGCAGCTTAGTCTCTAGCGGGCTTCGTCCCGGGGAGCTGTTTTTT. Protein sequence: CASSLVSSGLRPGELFF.

J is TRBJ2-5 and V is TRBV7-8, with TRBD2 identical over 9 bases. Germline CDR1 is SGHVS and CDR2 is FQNEAQ. The V gene end was trimmed by 8 bases and the J gene end by 3 bases; junction bases not matched to a gene: 16. The CDR3 loop spans 17 amino acids. As DNA, the CDR3 is TGTGCCAGCGCGGGGGGGGTTATAGCGGGAGTAGAAGAGACCCAGTACTTC. Residues: CASAGGVIAGVEETQYF.

The table lists this clonotype with a few counts. The chain joins TRBV28 to TRBJ2-1; 8 positions agree with TRBD2. Germline V lookup: CDR1 MDHEN, CDR2 SYDVKM. The CDR3 runs 14 residues. Unmatched junction bases numbered 8, after V lost 6 bases and J lost 7 bases. The CDR3 coding sequence is TGTGCCAGCAGCCGGGGACTAGTAGTGAATGAGCAGTTCTTC. Translation gives CASSRGLVVNEQFF.

V usage is TRBV10-3 and J usage is TRBJ2-7; 8 positions match TRBD1. V was clipped by 3 bases and J by 4 bases; unmatched bases: 8. This CDR3 contains 15 residues. Germline V gene lookup returns CDR1 ENHRY and CDR2 SYGVKD. As DNA, the CDR3 is TGTGCCATCAGTGAATTCCCAGGGGGCGGATACGAGCAGTACTTC. This gives the protein CAISEFPGGGYEQYF.

The chain employs TRBV29-1 and TRBJ2-2, with D possibly matching TRBD2 (5 bases). CDR3 length: 14 amino acids. The V gene's germline CDR1 is SQVTM and CDR2 ANQGSEA. V gave up 0 bases and J gave up 0 bases, with 5 bases separating them. The CDR3 region is CSVEEEANTGELFF. CDR3 in DNA: TGCAGCGTTGAAGAGGAGGCGAACACCGGGGAGCTGTTTTTT.

This clonotype was counted many times. The rearrangement links TRBV2 to TRBJ1-1; D is perhaps TRBD1 (5 bases). V was pared by 6 bases and J by 2 bases, with 13 bases between. Germline lookup yields CDR1 SNHLY and CDR2 FYNNEI. CDR3 length: 14 residues. CDR3 amino acids: CASRGHVRNTEAFF. CDR3 coding DNA: TGTGCCAGCAGAGGACACGTCCGAAACACTGAAGCTTTCTTT.

This sequence joins TRBV27 and TRBJ1-2, with D hard to call. CDR1 MNHEY and CDR2 SMNVEV come from the germline V gene (reference sequence). Trimming shortened V by 3 bases and J by 4 bases, and 9 bases separated the two germline ends. The CDR3 contains 13 residues. DNA of the CDR3: TGTGCCAGCAGTTTTGTTGCGGGCTATGGCTACACCTTC. Translation: CASSFVAGYGYTF.

The chain couples TRBV6-1 to TRBJ1-1; D perhaps matches TRBD1 (6 bases). V lost 8 bases and J 9 bases, leaving 10 bases between the germline ends. The CDR3 is 10 amino acids. The V gene's germline CDR1 is MNHNS and CDR2 SASEGT. The CDR3: CASRDKQAFF. The CDR3 DNA is TGTGCCAGCCGGGACAAGCAAGCTTTCTTT.

The chain carries TRBV18 and TRBJ2-5; TRBD2 matches 7 bases. The CDR3 is 17 amino acids. The germline gives CDR1 KGHSH, CDR2 LQKENI. J was trimmed by 5 bases and V by 3 bases; bases with no gene match: 15. CDR3 loop: CASSPPARREWKETQYF. In DNA form, the CDR3 reads TGTGCCAGCTCACCCCCGGCTAGGCGGGAGTGGAAGGAGACCCAGTACTTC.

The rearrangement uses TRBV15 and TRBJ2-5; D assignment may be TRBD1 or TRBD2 (5 bases each). This CDR3 spans 13 amino acids. Germline V gene data show CDR1 as LNHNV and CDR2 as YYDKDF (reference sequence). Trimming removed 7 bases from V and 3 bases from J, with 12 bases in between. The CDR3 bases are TGTGCCACCACCACGGGACGAAAAGAGACCCAGTACTTC. Amino acid sequence: CATTTGRKETQYF.

The rearrangement uses TRBV10-2 and TRBJ2-7; D unresolved. CDR3 size: 13 residues. The germline CDR1 and CDR2 sequences are WSHSY and SAAADI. V was pared by 3 bases and J by 5 bases, with 11 bases between. Here the CDR3 DNA reads TGCGCCAGCAGTGAACCAGGCCCTCACGAGCAGTACTTC. Encoded protein: CASSEPGPHEQYF.

This clonotype was counted ten times or more. V and J are TRBV29-1 and TRBJ2-2, with D perhaps matching TRBD2 (6 bases). The germline CDR1 and CDR2 sequences are SQVTM and ANQGSEA. The CDR3 sequence is 13 residues long. Trimming stripped 4 bases from V and 4 bases from J, with 10 bases between. CDR3 amino acids: CSVVVGGTGELFF. In DNA, the CDR3 is TGCAGCGTTGTTGTGGGAGGCACCGGGGAGCTGTTTTTT.

This clonotype has more than one count but fewer than ten. V and J are TRBV5-1 and TRBJ2-2, with D tentatively TRBD2 (8 bases). The CDR3 runs to 18 residues. Germline V gene sequence: CDR1 SGHRS, CDR2 YFSETQ. Trimming left V 4 bases short and J 4 bases short, with 23 bases between. CDR3 sequence reads: CASSADRVIAGSTGELFF. For the CDR3, the DNA is TGCGCCAGCAGCGCCGACAGGGTAATAGCGGGAAGCACCGGGGAGCTGTTTTTT.

The CDR3, as DNA: TGTGCCAGCAGCTTAGGGGTTCACCGGGGTCAAGAGACCCAGTACTTC. Its translation: CASSLGVHRGQETQYF. The gene calls are TRBV7-3 and TRBJ2-5, with a tentative D call TRBD2 (5 bases). Germline V CDR1 and CDR2: SGHTA, FQGTGA. The CDR3 is made up of 16 amino acids. V lost 2 bases, J lost 2 bases, and 15 bases lay in between.

Only a few counts were recorded for this clonotype. V gene TRBV10-3 combines with J gene TRBJ2-7; D is unclear. V gave up 5 bases and J gave up 2 bases, with 16 bases separating them. This CDR3 is 15 amino acids long. Germline-derived CDR1 and CDR2 are ENHRY and SYGVKD. Here the CDR3 reads CAISTQGNYPYEQYF. The CDR3 DNA follows: TGTGCCATCAGTACGCAAGGGAACTACCCCTACGAGCAGTACTTC.

In this sample, this clonotype turned up a few times. The chain recombines TRBV4-3 with TRBJ2-2; TRBD2 matches at 7 bases. The V gene end was trimmed by 1 base and the J gene end by 9 bases; junction bases not matched to a gene: 2. Germline V gene data show CDR1 as LGHNA and CDR2 as YSLEER. CDR3 length: 13 amino acids. The CDR3 DNA is TGCGCCAGCAGCCAAGGACTAGCAAGGGAGCTGTTTTTT. Translating it yields CASSQGLARELFF.

This rearrangement joins TRBV10-3 to TRBJ2-2; weak D call: TRBD1 (5 bases). Germline loops: CDR1 ENHRY, CDR2 SYGVKD. CDR3 length: 19 amino acids. Trimming left V 3 bases short and J 0 bases short, with 20 bases between. CDR3 residues: CAISENLIRAAANTGELFF. The CDR3 bases are TGTGCCATCAGTGAAAATTTAATCAGGGCAGCCGCGAACACCGGGGAGCTGTTTTTT.

The chain recombines TRBV5-1 with TRBJ2-7; D may be TRBD1 (6 bases). The CDR3 has 11 amino acids. Germline-derived CDR1 and CDR2 are SGHRS and YFSETQ. V lost 4 bases to trimming and J lost 5 bases, with 7 bases between them. For the CDR3, the DNA is TGCGCCAGCAGCGAGGGGGACGAGCAGTACTTC. This translates into CASSEGDEQYF.